This TCR beta chain appears in the sequencing data of a study of blood T cell repertoires in COVID-19. Study details: Samples came from the United States, Italy and Spain, spanning acute and convalescent COVID-19.

Ages ranged from about 18 to 89 years, with residence in about two dozen US areas. Methods used by the authors: For nucleated cells, counts were estimated from reference gene primer amplification. Here immunoSEQ multiplex PCR was the method, and the copy in TCRdb shows in-frame clones only, minus some. V and J calls plus clone size are reproduced from that table; the DNA served to infer D and trimming. The sample records some 170,000 clones, around 80% being singletons. Trimming pared 2 bases from V and 8 bases from J, leaving 12 bases between. The V gene's germline CDR1 is MNHEY and CDR2 SVGAGI. There are 13 residues in the CDR3.

This chain joins TRBV6-5 and TRBJ1-2; tentative D call: TRBD1 (5 bases). Sequenced sample: PBMCs or T cells enriched from blood (not recorded which). This sequence was found in a man aged 50-59 years who had recovered from COVID-19. DNA for the CDR3: TGTGCCAGCAGTTACGACAGCTCGTCAGGCTACACCTTC. It is translated as CASSYDSSSGYTF.